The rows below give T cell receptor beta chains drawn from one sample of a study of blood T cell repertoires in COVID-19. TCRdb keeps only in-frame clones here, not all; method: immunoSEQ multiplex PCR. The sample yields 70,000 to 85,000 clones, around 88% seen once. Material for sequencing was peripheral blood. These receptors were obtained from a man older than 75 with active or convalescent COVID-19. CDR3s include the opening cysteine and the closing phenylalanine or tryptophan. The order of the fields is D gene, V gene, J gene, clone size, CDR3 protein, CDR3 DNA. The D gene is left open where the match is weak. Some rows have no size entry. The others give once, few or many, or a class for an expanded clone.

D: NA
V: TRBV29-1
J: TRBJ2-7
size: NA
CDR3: CSFGQGYEQYF
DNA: TGCAGCTTTGGGCAGGGCTACGAGCAGTACTTC

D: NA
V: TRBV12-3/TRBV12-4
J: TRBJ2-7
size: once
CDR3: CASSLETGDEQYF
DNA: TGTGCCAGCAGTTTAGAAACGGGTGACGAGCAGTACTTC

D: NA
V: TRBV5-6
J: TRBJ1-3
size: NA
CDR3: CASSYRDYSGNTIYF
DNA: TGTGCCAGCAGCTACAGGGATTACTCTGGAAACACCATATATTTT

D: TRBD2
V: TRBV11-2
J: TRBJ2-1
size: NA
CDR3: CASSPVAGERHNEQFF
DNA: TGTGCCAGCAGCCCTGTAGCGGGAGAGAGACACAATGAGCAGTTCTTC

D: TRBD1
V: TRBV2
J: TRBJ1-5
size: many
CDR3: CASRKGTGALEPQHF
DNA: TGTGCCAGCAGGAAAGGGACAGGGGCCCTGGAGCCCCAGCATTTT

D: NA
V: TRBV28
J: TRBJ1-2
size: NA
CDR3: CASSPGNNYGYTF
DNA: TGTGCCAGCAGCCCAGGCAATAACTATGGCTACACCTTC

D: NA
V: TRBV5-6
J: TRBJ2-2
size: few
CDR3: CASSLGRGSGELFF
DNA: TGTGCCAGCAGCTTGGGCCGGGGATCCGGGGAGCTGTTTTTT

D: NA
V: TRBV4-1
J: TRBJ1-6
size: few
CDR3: CASSQEADLGWSPLHF
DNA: TGCGCCAGCAGCCAAGAAGCGGACCTAGGGTGGTCACCCCTCCACTTT

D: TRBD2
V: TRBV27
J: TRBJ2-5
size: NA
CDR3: CASSPSGRVRSETQYF
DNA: TGTGCCAGCAGTCCTAGCGGGAGGGTCAGGTCAGAGACCCAGTACTTC

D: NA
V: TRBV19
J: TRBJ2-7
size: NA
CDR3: CASSSQLSSYEQYF
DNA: TGTGCCAGTAGTAGCCAGTTATCCTCCTACGAGCAGTACTTC

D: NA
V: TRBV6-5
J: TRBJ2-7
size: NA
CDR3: CASSLDKYEQYF
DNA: TGTGCCAGCAGTTTGGACAAGTACGAGCAGTACTTC

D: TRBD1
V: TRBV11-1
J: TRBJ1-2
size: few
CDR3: CASSSDRGGYGYTF
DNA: TGTGCCAGCAGCTCGGACAGGGGAGGCTATGGCTACACCTTC

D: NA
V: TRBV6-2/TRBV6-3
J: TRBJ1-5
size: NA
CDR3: CASSQRDGRSNQPQHF
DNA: TGTGCCAGCAGTCAACGGGACGGGAGAAGCAATCAGCCCCAGCATTTT

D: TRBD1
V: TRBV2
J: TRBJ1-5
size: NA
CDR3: CASSGTGGSQPQHF
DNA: TGTGCCAGCAGTGGGACAGGGGGCAGTCAGCCCCAGCATTTT

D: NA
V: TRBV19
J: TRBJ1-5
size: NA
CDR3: CASSIGGRNQPQHF
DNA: TGTGCCAGTAGTATAGGAGGAAGAAATCAGCCCCAGCATTTT

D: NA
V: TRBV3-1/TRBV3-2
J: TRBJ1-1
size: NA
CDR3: CASSQSGEAFF
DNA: TGTGCCAGCAGCCAATCGGGGGAAGCTTTCTTT

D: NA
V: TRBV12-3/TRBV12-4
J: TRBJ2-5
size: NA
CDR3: CASGQRETQYF
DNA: TGTGCCAGCGGGCAACGGGAGACCCAGTACTTC

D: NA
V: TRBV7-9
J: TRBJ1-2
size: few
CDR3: CASSRGQYGYTF
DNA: TGTGCCAGCAGCCGAGGACAGTATGGCTACACCTTC

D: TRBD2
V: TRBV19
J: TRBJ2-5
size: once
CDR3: CASSIAGGGMVETQYF
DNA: TGTGCCAGTAGTATAGCTGGCGGGGGGATGGTGGAGACCCAGTACTTC

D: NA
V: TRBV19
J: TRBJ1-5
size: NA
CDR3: CASSRHDYSNQPQHF
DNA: TGTGCCAGTAGTAGGCACGACTATAGCAATCAGCCCCAGCATTTT

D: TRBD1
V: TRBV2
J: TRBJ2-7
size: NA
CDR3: CASKSRGQGYVEQYF
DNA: TGTGCCAGCAAGAGCCGGGGACAGGGGTATGTCGAGCAGTACTTC

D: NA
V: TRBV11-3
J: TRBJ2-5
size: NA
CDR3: CASSLGVNQETQYF
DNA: TGTGCCAGCAGCTTAGGAGTCAACCAAGAGACCCAGTACTTC

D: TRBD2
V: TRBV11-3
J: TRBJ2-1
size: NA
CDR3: CASSSLRGSGSRNEQFF
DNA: TGTGCCAGCAGCTCACTCCGAGGAAGCGGGAGTCGAAATGAGCAGTTCTTC

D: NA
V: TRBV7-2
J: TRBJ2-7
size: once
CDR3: CASSLPTARVTSLYEQYF
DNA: TGTGCCAGCAGCTTACCGACAGCGCGTGTAACTTCACTTTACGAGCAGTACTTC

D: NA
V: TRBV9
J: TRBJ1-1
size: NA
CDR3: CASSVGGGHLSMNTEAFF
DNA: TGTGCCAGCAGCGTAGGGGGGGGACACCTCTCTATGAACACTGAAGCTTTCTTT

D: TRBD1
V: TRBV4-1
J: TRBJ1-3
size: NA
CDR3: CASSQETGTDNRRNTIYF
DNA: TGCGCCAGCAGCCAAGAAACAGGGACAGATAATCGGAGAAACACCATATATTTT

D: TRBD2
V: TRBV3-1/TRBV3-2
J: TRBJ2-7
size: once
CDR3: CASSHRLGTGGYEQYF
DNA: TGTGCCAGCAGCCACCGGTTAGGGACGGGGGGCTACGAGCAGTACTTC

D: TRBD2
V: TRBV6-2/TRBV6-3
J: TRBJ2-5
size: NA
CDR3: CASSYDSGTRSRGAQYF
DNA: TGTGCCAGCAGTTACGATTCCGGGACTAGGAGTCGGGGCGCCCAGTACTTC

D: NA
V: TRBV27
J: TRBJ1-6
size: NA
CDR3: CASSWGWESSPLHF
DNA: TGTGCCAGCAGTTGGGGTTGGGAGTCCTCACCCCTCCACTTT

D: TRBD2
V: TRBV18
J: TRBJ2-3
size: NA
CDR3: CASSPSLAGVRSDTQYF
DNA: TGTGCCAGCTCACCATCTCTAGCGGGAGTCCGTTCAGATACGCAGTATTTT

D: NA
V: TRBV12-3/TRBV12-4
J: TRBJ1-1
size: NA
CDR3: CASSLRGLAEAFF
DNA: TGTGCCAGCAGTTTGAGGGGGTTGGCTGAAGCTTTCTTT

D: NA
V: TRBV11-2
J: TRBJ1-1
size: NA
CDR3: CASSLAPSEAFF
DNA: TGTGCCAGCAGCTTAGCCCCGTCTGAAGCTTTCTTT

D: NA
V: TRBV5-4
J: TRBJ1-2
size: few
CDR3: CASSLDPGSIYGYTF
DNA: TGTGCCAGCAGCTTGGATCCGGGGTCGATCTATGGCTACACCTTC

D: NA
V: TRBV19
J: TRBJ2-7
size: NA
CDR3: CASSIEGGGLRGEQYF
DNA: TGTGCCAGTAGTATAGAAGGCGGAGGGCTACGAGGGGAGCAGTACTTC

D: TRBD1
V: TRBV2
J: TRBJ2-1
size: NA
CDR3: CASRRQGVYNEQFF
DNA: TGTGCCAGCAGGAGACAGGGGGTCTACAATGAGCAGTTCTTC

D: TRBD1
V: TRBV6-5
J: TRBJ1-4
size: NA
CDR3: CASSSSGQGFEKLFF
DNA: TGTGCCAGCAGTTCCTCGGGACAGGGCTTTGAAAAACTGTTTTTT